This T cell receptor (beta chain) came from a study of T cells after yellow fever vaccination. V was pared by 6 bases and J by 4 bases, with 11 bases of the junction left unmatched. Germline V gene lookup returns CDR1 SGHTA and CDR2 FQGNSA. This CDR3 has 15 residues. This clonotype has just a few counts. The antigen remains unidentified. The study's findings and limits: A weaker but faster secondary response was observed, peaking on day 5 versus 15. Bulk-population clonotypes that are abundant could appear as contaminants in FACS-sorted repertoires. Overlap between CD4 and CD8 compartments was detected for a small share of clonotypes. Subsequent to the booster, the majority of primary-vaccination clones reappeared (96% CD4, 80% to 90% CD8).

TCRdb independently ran MiXCR on the 5' RACE reads; one entry per CDR3 protein. Of 620,000 or so distinct CDR3 sequences listed, 9% to 15% were seen once; the top ten hold 15%. The chain couples TRBV7-2 to TRBJ2-7; 8 bases fit TRBD1. The starting material was PBMCs, obtained on the day of the yellow fever booster vaccination. The clonotype was recovered from a man aged 25 to 45 who received the YFV17D yellow fever vaccine. The CDR3 is CASRRSGQGGYEQYF. The CDR3 coding sequence is TGTGCCAGCAGACGCAGCGGACAGGGTGGTTACGAGCAGTACTTC.